This TCR beta chain originates from a study of T cell responses to AZD1222 COVID-19 vaccine. Study findings and constraints: Spike-specific TCR breadth and depth rose after two AZD1222 doses.

Method: immunoSEQ multiplex PCR; TCRdb's copy keeps in-frame clones and lacks some. Of 85,000 to 120,000 clones in the sample, less than 95% were seen once. Comments on this clone: No antigen is known for it.

The clonotype originates from an adult who received the AZD1222 COVID-19 vaccine. The sequencing used peripheral blood, collected 28 days after the second AZD1222 dose.

CDR3 coding DNA: TGCGCCAGCAGCCAAGCTCCCTTATCCGGTGAAGCTTTCTTT. It is translated as CASSQAPLSGEAFF. This sequence joins TRBV4-3 and TRBJ1-1; D is unresolved. The CDR3 runs to 14 residues. The germline gives CDR1 LGHNA, CDR2 YSLEER. V shed 1 base and J shed 7 bases, with 13 bases lying between them.